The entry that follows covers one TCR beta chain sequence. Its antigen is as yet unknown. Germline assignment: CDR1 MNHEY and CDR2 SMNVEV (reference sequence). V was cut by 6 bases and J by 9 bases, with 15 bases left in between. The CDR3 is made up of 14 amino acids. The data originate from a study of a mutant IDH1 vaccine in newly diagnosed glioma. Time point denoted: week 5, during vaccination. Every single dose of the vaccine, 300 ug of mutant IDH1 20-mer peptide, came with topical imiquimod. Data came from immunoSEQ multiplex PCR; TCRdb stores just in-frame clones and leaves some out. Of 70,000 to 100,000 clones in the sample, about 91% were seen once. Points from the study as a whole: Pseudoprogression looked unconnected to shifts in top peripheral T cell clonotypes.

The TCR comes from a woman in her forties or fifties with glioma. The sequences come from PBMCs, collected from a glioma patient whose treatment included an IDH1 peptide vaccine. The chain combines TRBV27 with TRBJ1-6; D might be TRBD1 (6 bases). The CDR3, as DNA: TGTGCCAGCAGACTACAGGGTGGGGGTTCACCCCTCCACTTT. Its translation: CASRLQGGGSPLHF.